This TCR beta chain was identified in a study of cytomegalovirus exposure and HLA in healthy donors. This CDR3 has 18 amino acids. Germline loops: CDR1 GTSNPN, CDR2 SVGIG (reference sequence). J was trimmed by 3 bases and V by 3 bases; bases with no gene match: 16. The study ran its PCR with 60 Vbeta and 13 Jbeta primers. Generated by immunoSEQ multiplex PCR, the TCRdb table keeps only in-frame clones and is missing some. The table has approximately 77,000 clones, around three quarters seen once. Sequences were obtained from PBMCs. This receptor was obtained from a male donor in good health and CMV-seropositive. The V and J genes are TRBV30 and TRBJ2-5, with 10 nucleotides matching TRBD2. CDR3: CAWRTKPSGRRREETQYF. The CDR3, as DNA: TGTGCCTGGAGGACGAAACCTAGCGGGAGACGGAGAGAAGAGACCCAGTACTTC.